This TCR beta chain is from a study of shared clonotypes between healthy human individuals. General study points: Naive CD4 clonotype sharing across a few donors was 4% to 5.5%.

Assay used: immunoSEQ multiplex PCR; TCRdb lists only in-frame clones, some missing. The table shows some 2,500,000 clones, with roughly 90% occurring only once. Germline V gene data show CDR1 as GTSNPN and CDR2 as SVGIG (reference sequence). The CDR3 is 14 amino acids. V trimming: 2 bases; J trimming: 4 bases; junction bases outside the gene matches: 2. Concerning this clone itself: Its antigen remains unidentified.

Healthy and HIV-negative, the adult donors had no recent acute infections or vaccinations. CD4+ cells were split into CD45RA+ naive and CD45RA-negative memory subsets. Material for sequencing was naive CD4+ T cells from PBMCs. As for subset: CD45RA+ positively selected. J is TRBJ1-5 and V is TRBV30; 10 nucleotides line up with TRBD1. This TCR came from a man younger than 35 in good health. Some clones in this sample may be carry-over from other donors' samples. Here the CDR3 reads CAWSRDRGNQPQHF. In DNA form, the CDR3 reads TGTGCCTGGAGTAGGGACAGGGGTAATCAGCCCCAGCATTTT.